Sequencing of this TCR beta chain was carried out in a study of blood T cell repertoires in COVID-19. Libraries were prepared by immunoSEQ multiplex PCR; TCRdb keeps only in-frame clonotypes and omits some of them. The data hold some 170,000 clones, with 84% observed a single time. CDR3 length equals 13 residues. Trimming shortened V by 7 bases and J by 4 bases, and 11 bases separated the two germline ends. The V gene is TRBV12-3 or TRBV12-4, the J gene TRBJ1-3; D gene uncertain. Sequences were obtained from PBMCs or T cells enriched from blood (not recorded which). The source of this sequence is a man in his fifties or sixties who had recovered from COVID-19. The CDR3 nucleotides are TGTGCCAGCACGAAGAGTTCAGGAAACACCATATATTTT. Protein: CASTKSSGNTIYF.